A single sample gave rise to the 20 T cell receptor beta chains below, sequenced in a study of blood T cell repertoires in COVID-19. Generated by immunoSEQ multiplex PCR, the TCRdb table keeps only in-frame clones and is missing some. Among around 100,000 clones listed, over 65% were seen once. The sequencing sample was made of peripheral blood. These receptors originate from a human donor in a cohort sampled during active COVID-19.

The J gene is TRBJ2-1, the V gene TRBV2; tentatively, D is TRBD2 (6 bases). The CDR3 runs 13 residues. The V end lost 7 bases, the J end lost 7 bases, and 14 bases lay between the germline ends. CDR1 and CDR2 from the germline V gene are SNHLY and FYNNEI. The CDR3 sequence: CASNSLAQNEQFF. Here the CDR3 DNA reads TGTGCCAGCAACTCACTAGCCCAGAATGAGCAGTTCTTC.

This rearrangement joins TRBV4-3 to TRBJ1-4, with a possible D match to TRBD1 (5 bases). In germline, CDR1 is LGHNA, CDR2 YSLEER. V was cut by 5 bases and J by 4 bases, with 14 bases left in between. The CDR3 sequence is 15 residues long. The chain's CDR3 is CASSVNPGINEKLFF. In DNA, the CDR3 is TGCGCCAGCAGCGTGAACCCAGGGATTAATGAAAAACTGTTTTTT.

CDR3 nucleotide sequence: TGTGCCAGCAGCGGGTCCCCTTTATTCGGGACTAGCGGGTCCCCGAGCTCCTACAATGAGCAGTTCTTC. This translates into CASSGSPLFGTSGSPSSYNEQFF. This chain connects TRBV9 to TRBJ2-1; TRBD2 aligns across 12 bases. CDR3 length: 23 amino acids. CDR1 is SGDLS and CDR2 is YYNGEE in the germline V gene. With 3 bases clipped from V and 0 bases from J, the junction kept 22 bases outside the gene matches.

The gene calls are TRBV12-5 and TRBJ1-2; possibly TRBD1 for D (5 bases). The CDR3 is 14 residues long. Trimming left V 0 bases short and J 3 bases short, with 8 bases between. CDR1 is LGHNT, CDR2 FRNRAP, per germline. The CDR3 loop reads CASGLVRTHYGYTF. The CDR3 DNA is TGTGCTAGTGGTTTGGTTCGGACACACTATGGCTACACCTTC.

The gene calls are TRBV2 and TRBJ1-2; 8 nucleotides match TRBD1. The CDR3 extends over 14 amino acids. After removal of 6 bases from V and 0 bases from J, the junction contained 3 bases not matched to a gene. CDR1 and CDR2 (germline): SNHLY, FYNNEI. The CDR3: CASRPQGANYGYTF. CDR3 in DNA: TGTGCCAGCAGGCCACAGGGGGCTAACTATGGCTACACCTTC.

In nucleotides, the CDR3 is TGCAGCGTTGAAGATCTTGTAGGGCGGGGGGAAAAACTGTTTTTT. Translating gives CSVEDLVGRGEKLFF. The chain carries TRBV29-1 and TRBJ1-4; maybe TRBD1 (5 bases). There are 15 residues in the CDR3. With 0 bases removed from V and 8 bases from J, the gap between germline ends came to 16 bases. Germline CDR1 reads SQVTM; CDR2 reads ANQGSEA.

This clone was counted between two and nine times. The chain uses TRBV6-5 and TRBJ1-1, with D possibly matching TRBD1 (6 bases). The CDR3 totals 13 residues. Germline loops: CDR1 MNHEY, CDR2 SVGAGI. V was clipped by 6 bases and J by 1 base, with 9 bases between them. CDR3 nucleotide sequence: TGTGCCAGCAGACGACAGGAGAACACTGAAGCTTTCTTT. It specifies CASRRQENTEAFF.

This clone was found many times. The rearrangement links TRBV19 to TRBJ2-7; D not certain. The V gene's germline CDR1 is LNHDA and CDR2 SQIVND (reference sequence). Trimming took off 3 bases at V and 4 bases at J, with 13 bases between the two ends. This CDR3 is built from 14 residues. The DNA of the CDR3 is TGTGCCAGTAGTATTTGGGCTACCTCGTACGAGCAGTACTTC. Its protein is CASSIWATSYEQYF.

V gene TRBV19 combines with J gene TRBJ2-5; a weak D match, TRBD2 (6 bases). CDR1 LNHDA and CDR2 SQIVND come from the germline V gene (reference sequence). The CDR3 runs to 13 residues. Trimming pared 8 bases from V and 1 base from J, leaving 11 bases between. CDR3 residues: CASSGTAQETQYF. CDR3 DNA: TGTGCCAGTTCCGGGACTGCCCAAGAGACCCAGTACTTC.

This CDR3 is CASSASLGAGETDTQYF. The CDR3 region has the DNA TGTGCCAGCAGCGCTAGTCTGGGGGCGGGGGAAACAGATACGCAGTATTTT. V gene TRBV7-6 combines with J gene TRBJ2-3; a weak D match, TRBD2 (7 bases). This CDR3 spans 17 amino acids. V shed 5 bases and J shed 3 bases, with 21 bases lying between them. Germline V gene lookup returns CDR1 SGHVS and CDR2 FNYEAQ.

This rearrangement joins TRBV4-3 to TRBJ2-1; TRBD2 matches 7 bases. Germline trimming cut 4 bases from V and 1 base from J; bases unmatched to any gene: 7. The CDR3 covers 16 residues. Germline CDR1 reads LGHNA; CDR2 reads YSLEER. The CDR3 DNA follows: TGCGCCAGCAGCCCCCCTCCGGGAGGTTCCTACAATGAGCAGTTCTTC. Protein: CASSPPPGGSYNEQFF.

The J gene is TRBJ1-6, the V gene TRBV19; D possibly corresponds to TRBD1 (6 bases). V was shortened by 5 bases and J by 4 bases, with 12 bases between the two germline ends. Germline CDR1 is LNHDA and CDR2 is SQIVND (reference sequence). The length of the CDR3 is 15 residues. CDR3 sequence (DNA): TGTGCCAGTAGTCCTTGGACAGCTTATAATTCACCCCTCCACTTT. This sequence encodes CASSPWTAYNSPLHF.

This chain links TRBV6-5 with TRBJ1-3, with TRBD1 matching 8 bases. The CDR3 covers 14 residues. V was pared by 0 bases and J by 7 bases, with 2 bases of the junction left unmatched. CDR1 is MNHEY and CDR2 is SVGAGI in the germline V gene. The CDR3 region is CASSYSQGANTIYF. The CDR3 bases are TGTGCCAGCAGTTACTCCCAGGGGGCTAACACCATATATTTT.

This clone has only one observation. V gene TRBV2 combines with J gene TRBJ2-3; 9 nucleotides line up with TRBD2. With 6 bases clipped from V and 4 bases from J, the junction kept 2 bases outside the gene matches. Germline V gives CDR1 SNHLY, CDR2 FYNNEI. This CDR3 is 13 amino acids long. The CDR3 here is CASRVAGADTQYF. CDR3 bases: TGTGCCAGCAGGGTAGCGGGGGCAGATACGCAGTATTTT.

This chain connects TRBV7-9 to TRBJ1-5, with 7 nucleotides matching TRBD1. Germline V gene lookup returns CDR1 SEHNR and CDR2 FQNEAQ (reference sequence). The V segment lost 3 bases and the J segment 2 bases; nucleotides outside the gene matches: 10. This CDR3 contains 17 residues. CDR3 DNA: TGTGCCAGCAGCTTGTTTAGGGGGCGCGGGGGCAATCAGCCCCAGCATTTT. Translation: CASSLFRGRGGNQPQHF.

This clone was observed a single time. The genes are TRBV18 and TRBJ1-1; D may be TRBD1 (5 bases). In germline, CDR1 is KGHSH, CDR2 LQKENI. Trimming took off 6 bases at V and 3 bases at J, with 17 bases between the two ends. This CDR3 is 15 amino acids long. The CDR3, as DNA: TGTGCCAGCTCCTCGGGACTATCACCGGACACTGAAGCTTTCTTT. Protein product: CASSSGLSPDTEAFF.

This clone was counted at least ten times. The chain carries TRBV19 and TRBJ2-2; 7 bases agree with TRBD1. Germline CDR1 reads LNHDA; CDR2 reads SQIVND (reference sequence). The J segment lost 6 bases and the V segment lost 6 bases, leaving 10 bases of the junction unmatched. This CDR3 comprises 15 residues. Written as DNA, the CDR3 is TGTGCCAGTAGGACAGGGCAGGTAGATTCCGGGGAGCTGTTTTTT. Its protein product is CASRTGQVDSGELFF. Drawing the rest from reference TRBV19 and TRBJ2-2, the complete variable domain is DGGITQSPKYLFRKEGQNVTLSCEQNLNHDAMYWYRQDPGQGLRLIYYSQIVNDFQKGDIAEGYSVSREKKESFPLTVTSAQKNPTAFYLCASRTGQVDSGELFFGEGSRLTVL.

V is TRBV7-9 and J is TRBJ1-1; the D is unclear. From germline, CDR1 is SEHNR and CDR2 FQNEAQ (reference sequence). This CDR3 is 14 amino acids long. Trimming removed 0 bases from V and 4 bases from J, with 9 bases in between. The CDR3 bases are TGTGCCAGCAGCTTAGCTCCCCCGGGCACTGAAGCTTTCTTT. This translates into CASSLAPPGTEAFF. The whole variable domain, filled in from reference TRBV7-9 and TRBJ1-1, reads DTGVSQNPRHKITKRGQNVTFRCDPISEHNRLYWYRQTLGQGPEFLTYFQNEAQLEKSRLLSDRFSAERPKGSFSTLEIQRTEQGDSAMYLCASSLAPPGTEAFFGQGTRLTVV.

The V call is TRBV7-2, the J call TRBJ2-3, with 9 positions matching TRBD2. The germline V gene has CDR1 SGHTA and CDR2 FQGNSA. With 0 bases clipped from V and 4 bases from J, the junction kept 5 bases outside the gene matches. This CDR3 is built from 16 residues. The CDR3 region is CASSLAVAGGADTQYF. The CDR3 DNA is TGTGCCAGCAGCTTAGCGGTGGCGGGAGGGGCAGATACGCAGTATTTT.

V usage is TRBV7-2 and J usage is TRBJ2-7; a possible D gene is TRBD2 (5 bases). The CDR3 extends over 14 amino acids. Trimming took 2 bases from V and 5 from J, leaving 13 bases between them. CDR1 is SGHTA and CDR2 is FQGNSA in the germline V gene. This CDR3 is CASSLSTGSDEQYF. In nucleotides, the CDR3 is TGTGCCAGCAGCTTATCAACGGGGAGCGACGAGCAGTACTTC.